This T cell receptor (beta chain) originates from a study of Ad26.COV2.S vaccination and SARS-CoV-2 variants. V was cut by 2 bases and J by 5 bases, with 13 bases left in between. CDR3 size: 16 residues. Germline V lookup: CDR1 MNHNS, CDR2 SASEGT. Sequencing used immunoSEQ multiplex PCR; TCRdb keeps in-frame clones, though not all of them. The sample lists about 680,000 clones; roughly 90% were seen once. A word on this clone: The target antigen is unknown.

Whole-study results and caveats: Analyses of TCR breadth and depth may have underestimated total T cell responses. Placebo recipients trailed vaccine recipients in spike-specific TCR breadth.

Stated treatment: some 20 received Ad26.COV2.S at low or high dose, single or two shots; 5 received placebo; per-sample allocation not given. Specimen acquisition occurred on day 63 following the initial vaccine or placebo injection. At a Boston site, the person donating was an adult of 18-55 years. The clonotype was recovered from a person aged 18-65 years who received the Ad26.COV2.S COVID-19 vaccine or a placebo. The chain employs TRBV6-1 and TRBJ1-6; D is perhaps TRBD1 (6 bases). This material consisted of peripheral blood, taken in a trial of Ad26.COV2.S vaccine versus placebo. The CDR3 reads CASSEQGNLDNSPLHF. The CDR3 coding sequence is TGTGCCAGCAGTGAACAGGGGAATCTGGATAATTCACCCCTCCACTTT.